This TCR beta chain stems from a study of blood T cell repertoires in COVID-19. Study summary: From T cells, B-cell-depleted T cells, or PBMCs came the material, which was cDNA or gDNA.

Source study methods: Counts of nucleated cells, estimated from reference gene primer amplification, were obtained. Profiling relied on immunoSEQ multiplex PCR, and the TCRdb table lists in-frame clones only, not all of them. The D gene and trimming were derived from the DNA, and the V and J assignments and clone size from that table. The table records about 140,000 clones, roughly four fifths of them present only once. V dropped 5 bases and J dropped 7 bases, with 14 bases sitting between them. The germline CDR1 and CDR2 sequences are MDHEN and SYDVKM. CDR3 length equals 13 residues. The rearrangement uses TRBV28 and TRBJ1-2; possible D gene TRBD1, 5 bases. The sequence derives from a woman aged 55-70 years with acute or convalescent COVID-19. The sample taken for sequencing was peripheral blood. The CDR3 DNA sequence: TGTGCCAGCAGTCTGGGGGGGGTCCCTGGCTACACCTTC. Its protein product is CASSLGGVPGYTF.